A selection of T cell receptor beta chains follows, all from one sample in a study of blood T cell repertoires in COVID-19. Only in-frame clones appear in the TCRdb table, and some are missing; sequencing was by immunoSEQ multiplex PCR. The sample lists about 160,000 clones; approximately 81% were seen once. The material sequenced was peripheral blood. These receptors were collected from a woman of 80 years or more with active or convalescent COVID-19. Each CDR3 is given without its conserved first and last residue. Fields, in order: V gene, J gene, CDR3 protein.

v_gene: TRBV5-1
j_gene: TRBJ1-3
CDR3aa: ASSLQGARSGNTIY

v_gene: TRBV28
j_gene: TRBJ1-2
CDR3aa: ASSPGFYGYT

v_gene: TRBV30
j_gene: TRBJ1-2
CDR3aa: AWRVQGAQGRGYT

v_gene: TRBV3-1/TRBV3-2
j_gene: TRBJ1-2
CDR3aa: ASSQPSTGNYGYT

v_gene: TRBV6-1
j_gene: TRBJ2-3
CDR3aa: ASSEVAGRTDTQY

v_gene: TRBV9
j_gene: TRBJ1-2
CDR3aa: ASSVEAGLGLGYGYT

v_gene: TRBV7-6
j_gene: TRBJ1-1
CDR3aa: ASSPRGGAREGNTEAF

v_gene: TRBV2
j_gene: TRBJ1-2
CDR3aa: ASSIMLAYSGYT

v_gene: TRBV20-1
j_gene: TRBJ2-7
CDR3aa: SAIELAGGPSYEQY

v_gene: TRBV30
j_gene: TRBJ1-6
CDR3aa: AWSVRSGTPLH

v_gene: TRBV2
j_gene: TRBJ1-2
CDR3aa: ASSGSEAAYGYT

v_gene: TRBV11-2
j_gene: TRBJ2-7
CDR3aa: ASSTRLAGTYEQY

v_gene: TRBV6-2/TRBV6-3
j_gene: TRBJ1-5
CDR3aa: ASSLTGGWQPQH

v_gene: TRBV5-1
j_gene: TRBJ2-5
CDR3aa: ASSLASGRRQETQY

v_gene: TRBV5-1
j_gene: TRBJ1-4
CDR3aa: ASSTGWATNEKLF

v_gene: TRBV3-1/TRBV3-2
j_gene: TRBJ1-5
CDR3aa: ASSQGLNQPQH

v_gene: TRBV5-4
j_gene: TRBJ2-7
CDR3aa: ASRAGTSGVSYEQY

v_gene: TRBV6-5
j_gene: TRBJ1-2
CDR3aa: ASSPSGYDYGYT

v_gene: TRBV2
j_gene: TRBJ2-1
CDR3aa: ASNVAGVNEQF

v_gene: TRBV11-2
j_gene: TRBJ1-3
CDR3aa: ASSLGGGNTIY

v_gene: TRBV27
j_gene: TRBJ1-4
CDR3aa: ASKAGASSTQKLF

v_gene: TRBV18
j_gene: TRBJ1-5
CDR3aa: ASSHSQGQPQH

v_gene: TRBV21-1
j_gene: TRBJ1-6
CDR3aa: ASKGDSTPPLH

v_gene: TRBV19
j_gene: TRBJ1-6
CDR3aa: ASSIAGQDNSPLH

v_gene: TRBV6-5
j_gene: TRBJ2-1
CDR3aa: ASRLTVNNEQF

v_gene: TRBV19
j_gene: TRBJ1-5
CDR3aa: ASNPTGVNSNQPQH

v_gene: TRBV4-1
j_gene: TRBJ1-2
CDR3aa: ASSQDLYRGLGYT

v_gene: TRBV5-1
j_gene: TRBJ2-2
CDR3aa: ASSSSGSWNTGELF

v_gene: TRBV7-3
j_gene: TRBJ2-7
CDR3aa: ASSLTSGNEQY

v_gene: TRBV10-1
j_gene: TRBJ2-3
CDR3aa: ASSPQGRADTQY

v_gene: TRBV4-1
j_gene: TRBJ1-1
CDR3aa: ASSQEGRAGEAF

v_gene: TRBV11-2
j_gene: TRBJ2-5
CDR3aa: ASSLMGLTSGAGTQY

v_gene: TRBV10-2
j_gene: TRBJ2-5
CDR3aa: ASRGTSGRARGETQY

v_gene: TRBV5-1
j_gene: TRBJ2-7
CDR3aa: ASSAGLAGFHEQY

v_gene: TRBV24-1
j_gene: TRBJ1-5
CDR3aa: ATSDPNQPQH

v_gene: TRBV6-5
j_gene: TRBJ1-1
CDR3aa: ASTEDTNTEAF

v_gene: TRBV2
j_gene: TRBJ1-4
CDR3aa: ASSGRGKEDSEKLF

v_gene: TRBV28
j_gene: TRBJ1-3
CDR3aa: ASSLGGRNTIY

v_gene: TRBV27
j_gene: TRBJ1-5
CDR3aa: ASKRLSHDSNQPQH

v_gene: TRBV6-4
j_gene: TRBJ2-7
CDR3aa: ASSLPGQGPYEQY

v_gene: TRBV5-6
j_gene: TRBJ1-6
CDR3aa: ASSRTQGVVDSPLH